The rows below give T cell receptor beta chains drawn from one sample of a study of somatic mutations in cytotoxic T cells in rheumatoid arthritis. Assay: immunoSEQ multiplex PCR; the TCRdb copy retains only in-frame clones and omits some. The data hold about 27,000 clones, with approximately 73% observed a single time. Sequencing was performed on CD8+ T cells sorted from blood. The receptors were sampled from a woman in her late teens or twenties in good health. Each CDR3 is given with its conserved first and last residue.

TRBJ1-2 TRBV19 CASSIFAGFGYTF
TRBJ1-2 TRBV29-1 CSALQGPHGYTF
TRBJ1-3 TRBV9 CASSVDRSSGNTIYF
TRBJ2-7 TRBV14 CASSQERGQGHEQYF
TRBJ2-1 TRBV13 CASSLRTNYNEQFF
TRBJ2-7 TRBV15 CATSTTPAGRYSYEQYF
TRBJ1-2 TRBV27 CASTPSGDLGEGYTF
TRBJ2-3 TRBV4-1 CASSHPGSREGMDTQYF
TRBJ2-6 TRBV27 CASSSGAISGANVLTF
TRBJ2-1 TRBV9 CASSVEGDLPYNEQFF
TRBJ2-1 TRBV2 CASSTSGSSYNEQFF
TRBJ2-1 TRBV7-2 CASSLEASSYNEQFF
TRBJ2-1 TRBV30 CAWSVAGNEQFF
TRBJ1-3 TRBV28 CASRQDRGAGNTIYF
TRBJ1-1 TRBV7-2 CASSFTPNTEAFF
TRBJ2-3 TRBV27 CASKGEESSQGTDTQYF
TRBJ1-2 TRBV2 CASTDYGYGYTF
TRBJ1-2 TRBV14 CASSPPGYTF
TRBJ2-2 TRBV7-9 CASREHGTGELFF
TRBJ1-4 TRBV18 CASSGDPSGEKLFF
TRBJ2-7 TRBV28 CASSPQGTSYEQYF
TRBJ1-2 TRBV4-2 CASSQEAGNFYGYTF
TRBJ1-1 TRBV6-1 CASSESGADTEAFF
TRBJ1-4 TRBV28 CASREETGNNEKLFF
TRBJ2-3 TRBV28 CASSLFIGGYSTDTQYF
TRBJ1-2 TRBV28 CASSTRTGRDNNYGYTF
TRBJ1-5 TRBV2 CASNEVEGNQPQHF
TRBJ1-1 TRBV18 CASSPAFGAGLPEAFF
TRBJ2-6 TRBV12-2 CASRAYRLPQSRANVLTF
TRBJ2-2 TRBV5-1 CASSFRDGVTGELFF
TRBJ2-3 TRBV7-9 CASSSPGQTMDTQYF
TRBJ1-2 TRBV6-1 CASSEDGRGANYGYTF
TRBJ2-1 TRBV29-1 CSVRGGMGDNEQFF
TRBJ2-7 TRBV11-2 CASSLGGGLAYEQYF
TRBJ2-1 TRBV11-3 CASSSSGGRYNEQFF
TRBJ2-6 TRBV27 CASSLSGAGANVLTF
TRBJ1-5 TRBV5-1 CASSLGGLSNQPQHF
TRBJ1-3 TRBV11-2 CASSLVSMGRPIYF
TRBJ1-5 TRBV9 CASSVEDGTQPQHF
TRBJ2-1 TRBV13 CASSFRTGANEQFF